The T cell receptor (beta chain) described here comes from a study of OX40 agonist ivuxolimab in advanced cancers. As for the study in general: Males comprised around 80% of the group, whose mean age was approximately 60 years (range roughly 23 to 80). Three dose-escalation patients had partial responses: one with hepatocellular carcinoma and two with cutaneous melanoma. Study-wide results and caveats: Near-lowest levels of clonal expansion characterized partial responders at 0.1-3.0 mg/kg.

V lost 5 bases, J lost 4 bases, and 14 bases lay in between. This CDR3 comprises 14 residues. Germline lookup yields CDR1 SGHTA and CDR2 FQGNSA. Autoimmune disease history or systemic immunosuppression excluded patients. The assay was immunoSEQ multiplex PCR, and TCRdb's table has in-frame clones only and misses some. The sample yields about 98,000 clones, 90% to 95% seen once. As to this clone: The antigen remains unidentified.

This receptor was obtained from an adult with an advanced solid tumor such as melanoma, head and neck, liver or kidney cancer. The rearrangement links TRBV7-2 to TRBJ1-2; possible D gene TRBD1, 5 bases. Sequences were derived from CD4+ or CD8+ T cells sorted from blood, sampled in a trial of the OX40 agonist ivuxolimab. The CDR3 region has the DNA TGTGCCAGCAGCCCCTCGACAGCCTTCTATGGCTACACCTTC. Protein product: CASSPSTAFYGYTF.